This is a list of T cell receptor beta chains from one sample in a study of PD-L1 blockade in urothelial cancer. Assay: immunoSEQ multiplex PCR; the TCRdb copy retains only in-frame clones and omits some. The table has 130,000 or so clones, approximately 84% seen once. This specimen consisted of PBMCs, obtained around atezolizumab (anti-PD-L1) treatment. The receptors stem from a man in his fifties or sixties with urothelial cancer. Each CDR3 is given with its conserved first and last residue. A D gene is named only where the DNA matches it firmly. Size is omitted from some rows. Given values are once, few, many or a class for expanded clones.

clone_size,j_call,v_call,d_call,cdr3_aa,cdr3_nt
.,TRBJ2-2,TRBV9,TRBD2,CASSVAASGRVGTGELFF,TGTGCCAGCAGCGTAGCGGCTAGCGGGAGGGTAGGGACCGGGGAGCTGTTTTTT
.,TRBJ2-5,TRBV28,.,CASSLRGLTIRETQYF,TGTGCCAGCAGTTTAAGGGGACTCACCATTAGGGAGACCCAGTACTTC
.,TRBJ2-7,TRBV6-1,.,CASILVASESEQYF,TGTGCCAGCATTCTGGTGGCTAGCGAAAGCGAGCAGTACTTC
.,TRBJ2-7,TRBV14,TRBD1,CASSQVTGGPYEQYF,TGTGCCAGCAGCCAAGTTACAGGGGGCCCCTACGAGCAGTACTTC
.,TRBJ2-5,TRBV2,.,CASRGAAGALRETQYF,TGTGCCAGCAGGGGGGCCGCGGGGGCCCTACGAGAGACCCAGTACTTC
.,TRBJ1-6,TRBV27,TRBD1,CASSFFPRDSLSSYNSPLHF,TGTGCCAGCAGTTTTTTCCCCCGGGACAGCCTGAGCTCCTATAATTCACCCCTCCACTTT
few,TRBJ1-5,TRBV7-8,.,CASSLAGHGQPQHF,TGTGCCAGCAGCTTGGCAGGGCACGGTCAGCCCCAGCATTTT
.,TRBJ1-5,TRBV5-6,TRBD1,CASSLWAGGNNQPQHF,TGTGCCAGCAGCTTGTGGGCAGGGGGAAACAATCAGCCCCAGCATTTT
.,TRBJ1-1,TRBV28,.,CASSLYRTARAFF,TGTGCCAGCAGCCTTTACCGGACTGCGAGGGCTTTCTTT
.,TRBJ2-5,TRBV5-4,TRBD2,CASSLGLAGRETQYF,TGTGCCAGCAGCTTGGGTCTAGCGGGACGGGAGACCCAGTACTTC
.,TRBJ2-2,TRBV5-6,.,CASSLVRGTTGELFF,TGTGCCAGCAGCTTGGTTAGGGGGACCACCGGGGAGCTGTTTTTT
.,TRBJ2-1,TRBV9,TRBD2,CASSSGRASYNEQFF,TGTGCCAGCAGTAGCGGGAGGGCCTCCTACAATGAGCAGTTCTTC
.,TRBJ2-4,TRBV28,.,CASSKGDLGDIQYF,TGTGCCAGCAGTAAGGGGGACCTCGGAGACATTCAGTACTTC
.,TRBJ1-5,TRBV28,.,CASLGVDQPQHF,TGTGCCAGCCTAGGGGTTGATCAGCCCCAGCATTTT
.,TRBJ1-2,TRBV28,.,CASSPWTGNYGYTF,TGTGCCAGCAGCCCATGGACTGGCAACTATGGCTACACCTTC